This TCR beta chain was documented in a study of blood T cell repertoires in COVID-19. Study in general: Acute-phase and convalescent COVID-19 samples originated in the United States, Italy and Spain. T cells, B-cell-depleted T cells, or PBMCs supplied cDNA or gDNA.

Original handling: Counts of nucleated cells, estimated from reference gene primer amplification, were obtained. Sequencing used immunoSEQ multiplex PCR; TCRdb keeps in-frame clones, though not all of them. The V and J calls and clone size come from that table; D and trimming were worked out from the DNA. The repertoire includes 110,000 or so clones, around 82% of them detected once, and roughly 4% sits in the top ten. A word on this clone: At one boundary the junction diverges from the germline segment, which might be a read error.

The CDR3 is 16 amino acids. Germline CDR1 SSHAT, CDR2 FNYEAQ (reference sequence). This receptor was identified in a human donor in a cohort sampled during active or convalescent COVID-19. This chain links TRBV7-7 with TRBJ2-3; the match to TRBD2 covers 13 bases. The sequenced sample was peripheral blood. CDR3 loop: CASSTGLAGGTDTQYF. The CDR3 DNA is TGTGCTAGCAGCACAGGACTAGCGGGAGGCACAGATACGCAGTATTTT.